The 15 T cell receptor beta chains presented below share a single source sample, sequenced in a study of T cell responses to AZD1222 COVID-19 vaccine. TCRdb's table, derived via immunoSEQ multiplex PCR, lists solely in-frame clones and lacks some. The data contain approximately 120,000 clones, about 89% of them seen just once; the ten biggest clones take up around 10%. The specimen was peripheral blood, collected on day 0 of MenACWY control vaccination. These receptors all come from an adult in good health.

The chain is built from TRBV6-5 and TRBJ2-7; TRBD2 aligns across 8 bases. The CDR3 is 14 residues long. With V trimmed by 5 bases and J by 6 bases, 9 bases remained unmatched. The germline V gene has CDR1 MNHEY and CDR2 SVGAGI. CDR3 sequence reads: CASSISGRNGEQYF. The CDR3 nucleotides read TGTGCCAGCAGTATCAGCGGGAGAAATGGCGAGCAGTACTTC.

The chain joins TRBV29-1 to TRBJ2-5; D might be TRBD1 or TRBD2, each matching 5 bases. In germline, CDR1 is SQVTM, CDR2 ANQGSEA. The CDR3 sequence is 12 residues long. V lost 8 bases to trimming and J lost 4 bases, with 14 bases between them. CDR3 residues: CSPGTEGETQYF. CDR3 sequence (DNA): TGCAGCCCAGGGACCGAGGGAGAGACCCAGTACTTC.

This clone has only one observation. The V gene is TRBV14, the J gene TRBJ2-7, with D tentatively TRBD2 (5 bases). In germline, CDR1 is SGHDN, CDR2 FVKESK. V was pared by 4 bases and J by 0 bases, with 13 bases between. This CDR3 comprises 15 residues. The CDR3 is CASSPGLGYSYEQYF. CDR3 bases: TGTGCCAGCAGCCCAGGACTGGGCTACTCCTACGAGCAGTACTTC.

The CDR3 loop is CASSLGTGVGTEAFF. The CDR3 DNA reads as TGTGCCAGCAGCTTAGGCACAGGGGTGGGCACTGAAGCTTTCTTT. The chain uses TRBV11-3 and TRBJ1-1; 7 bases are shared with TRBD1. The ends lost 1 base at V and 4 bases at J; junction bases unmatched: 6. This CDR3 has 15 amino acids. The V gene's germline CDR1 is SGHNT and CDR2 YENEEA.

J is TRBJ2-1 and V is TRBV14; weak D call: TRBD2 (6 bases). Deletions cut 5 bases from V and 9 bases from J, with 14 bases between. This CDR3 has 13 residues. Germline V gene data show CDR1 as SGHDN and CDR2 as FVKESK. The CDR3 loop reads CASSRIGGTEQFF. The DNA for the CDR3 is TGTGCCAGCAGCAGAATCGGAGGGACTGAGCAGTTCTTC.

The chain couples TRBV10-3 to TRBJ2-1; perhaps TRBD2 as D (6 bases). The CDR3 is 12 residues long. Germline CDR1 is ENHRY and CDR2 is SYGVKD. V was pared by 4 bases and J by 15 bases, with 16 bases between. The CDR3 loop is CAISAVEGGAFF. DNA of the CDR3: TGTGCCATCAGTGCGGTGGAGGGTGGGGCGTTCTTC.

The chain links TRBV9 to TRBJ1-1; D is possibly TRBD1 (5 bases). Looked up from germline, CDR1 is SGDLS and CDR2 is YYNGEE. Trimming took 4 bases from V and 6 from J, leaving 22 bases between them. The CDR3 spans 16 residues. The CDR3 DNA follows: TGTGCCAGCAGCCTCGGATACCTCGGGCCCAGGGCTGAAGCTTTCTTT. Translation gives CASSLGYLGPRAEAFF. The full variable domain, in which reference TRBV9 and TRBJ1-1 provide the parts outside the CDR3, is DSGVTQTPKHLITATGQRVTLRCSPRSGDLSVYWYQQSLDQGLQFLIQYYNGEERAKGNILERFSAQQFPDLHSELNLSSLELGDSALYFCASSLGYLGPRAEAFFGQGTRLTVV.

This clone appeared once. The genes are TRBV2 and TRBJ2-5; no clear D. Germline CDR1 SNHLY, CDR2 FYNNEI. CDR3 length: 11 amino acids. V gave up 7 bases and J gave up 5 bases, with 8 bases separating them. The CDR3 DNA follows: TGTGCCAGCACCCAAGGGGAGACCCAGTACTTC. Translating it yields CASTQGETQYF.

The chain employs TRBV19 and TRBJ1-5; D not certain. This CDR3 has 15 residues. V lost 4 bases to trimming and J lost 4 bases, with 14 bases between them. Germline CDR1 reads LNHDA; CDR2 reads SQIVND (reference sequence). The DNA of the CDR3 is TGTGCCAGTAGTAGAGTAACGGCGGGTAATCAGCCCCAGCATTTT. This sequence encodes CASSRVTAGNQPQHF.

The sample holds a few counts of this clone. V gene TRBV19 combines with J gene TRBJ1-2, with 7 bases matching TRBD1. CDR1 and CDR2 from the germline V gene are LNHDA and SQIVND (reference sequence). Losses at the gene ends were 1 base for V and 6 bases for J; bases not matched to a gene: 11. The CDR3 sequence is 16 residues long. The CDR3 protein is CASSIGLGGAVDGYTF. For the CDR3, the DNA is TGTGCCAGTAGTATAGGTCTAGGGGGCGCGGTGGATGGCTACACCTTC.

This chain joins TRBV6-2 or TRBV6-3 and TRBJ2-1, with 8 bases aligning to TRBD2. J lost 4 bases, V lost 5 bases, and 7 bases had no gene match. The CDR3 is 15 amino acids. Per germline, CDR1 MNHEY and CDR2 SVGEGT. CDR3 protein: CASSPGGEGYNEQFF. The DNA of the CDR3 is TGTGCCAGCAGTCCCGGGGGGGAGGGGTACAATGAGCAGTTCTTC.

The CDR3 is CASSETGGFVYEQYF. The CDR3 DNA reads TGTGCCAGCAGTGAAACCGGAGGGTTTGTCTACGAGCAGTACTTC. The chain uses TRBV5-4 and TRBJ2-7; TRBD2 might be the D (6 bases). The germline V and J ends were trimmed by 5 bases and 3 bases, with 18 bases remaining between them. Germline values: CDR1 SGHNT, CDR2 YYREEE (reference sequence). The length of the CDR3 is 15 residues. Full variable domain (outside the CDR3, taken from reference TRBV5-4 and TRBJ2-7): ETGVTQSPTHLIKTRGQQVTLRCSSQSGHNTVSWYQQALGQGPQFIFQYYREEENGRGNFPPRFSGLQFPNYSSELNVNALELDDSALYLCASSETGGFVYEQYFGPGTRLTVT.

The gene calls are TRBV7-2 and TRBJ2-2; 8 nucleotides line up with TRBD2. This CDR3 has 18 amino acids. Losses at the gene ends were 5 bases for V and 0 bases for J; bases not matched to a gene: 11. Per germline, CDR1 SGHTA and CDR2 FQGNSA. CDR3 DNA sequence: TGTGCCAGCAGCCCTCTTGATCCGGGACTAGCGAACACCGGGGAGCTGTTTTTT. Protein: CASSPLDPGLANTGELFF. The variable domain in full, with the rest retrieved from reference TRBV7-2 and TRBJ2-2, is GAGVSQSPSNKVTEKGKDVELRCDPISGHTALYWYRQSLGQGLEFLIYFQGNSAPDKSGLPSDRFSAERTGGSVSTLTIQRTQQEDSAVYLCASSPLDPGLANTGELFFGEGSRLTVL.

The chain has TRBV7-9 and TRBJ2-7; the D is unclear. Trimming pared 5 bases from V and 2 bases from J, leaving 16 bases between. The germline CDR1 and CDR2 sequences are SEHNR and FQNEAQ (reference sequence). CDR3 length: 15 amino acids. In nucleotides, the CDR3 is TGTGCCAGCAGCCCCCTGGCCGGAGAGACCTACGAGCAGTACTTC. Its protein product is CASSPLAGETYEQYF.

The rearrangement uses TRBV4-2 and TRBJ1-5; a possible D gene is TRBD1 (6 bases). The V and J ends lost 1 base and 6 bases respectively, with 13 bases between them. Germline-derived CDR1 and CDR2 are LGHNA and YNFKEQ. The CDR3 consists of 15 residues. The CDR3 sequence is CASSQGGRGGQPQHF. The CDR3 coding sequence is TGTGCCAGCAGCCAAGGGGGGCGGGGTGGTCAGCCCCAGCATTTT.